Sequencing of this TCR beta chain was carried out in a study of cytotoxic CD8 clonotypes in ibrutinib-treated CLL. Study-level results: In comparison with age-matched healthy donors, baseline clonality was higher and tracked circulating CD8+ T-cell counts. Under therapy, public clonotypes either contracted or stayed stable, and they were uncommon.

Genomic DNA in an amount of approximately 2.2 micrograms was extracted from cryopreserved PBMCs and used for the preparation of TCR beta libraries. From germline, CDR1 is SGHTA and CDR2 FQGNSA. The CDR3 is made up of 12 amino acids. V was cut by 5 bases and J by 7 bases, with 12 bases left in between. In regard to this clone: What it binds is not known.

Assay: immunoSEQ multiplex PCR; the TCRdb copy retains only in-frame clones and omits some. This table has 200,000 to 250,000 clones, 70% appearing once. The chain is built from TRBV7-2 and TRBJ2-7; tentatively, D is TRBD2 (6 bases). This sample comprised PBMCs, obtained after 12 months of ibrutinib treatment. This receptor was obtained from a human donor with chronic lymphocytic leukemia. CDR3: CASSPLGGEQYF. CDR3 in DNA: TGTGCCAGCAGCCCGCTTGGGGGGGAGCAGTACTTC.